This section outlines one TCR beta chain sequence together with its context. What it recognizes is unknown. V was pared by 7 bases and J by 3 bases, with 10 bases of the junction left unmatched. The length of the CDR3 is 14 residues. Germline assignment: CDR1 SQVTM and CDR2 ANQGSEA. The PCR was carried out with 60 Vbeta primers and 13 Jbeta primers. The method was immunoSEQ multiplex PCR; TCRdb's version includes in-frame clones alone and lacks a portion of them. The table shows 200,000 to 250,000 clones, with around 77% occurring only once. The data stem from a study of cytomegalovirus exposure and HLA in healthy donors. Findings and caveats of the study: Altogether, more than 150 TCR beta chains were recorded as cytomegalovirus-associated. Some segments of the V type, notably TRBV6-2 and TRBV6-3, were excluded as indistinguishable. Immune exposure was documented only through CMV serostatus.

Sequenced input: PBMCs. This receptor was identified in a woman in her thirties in good health and CMV-seronegative. V and J are TRBV29-1 and TRBJ2-7; the match to TRBD1 covers 9 bases. For the CDR3, the DNA is TGCAGCGCCCCGGGACAGGGATGGGGCTACGAGCAGTACTTC. This encodes CSAPGQGWGYEQYF.